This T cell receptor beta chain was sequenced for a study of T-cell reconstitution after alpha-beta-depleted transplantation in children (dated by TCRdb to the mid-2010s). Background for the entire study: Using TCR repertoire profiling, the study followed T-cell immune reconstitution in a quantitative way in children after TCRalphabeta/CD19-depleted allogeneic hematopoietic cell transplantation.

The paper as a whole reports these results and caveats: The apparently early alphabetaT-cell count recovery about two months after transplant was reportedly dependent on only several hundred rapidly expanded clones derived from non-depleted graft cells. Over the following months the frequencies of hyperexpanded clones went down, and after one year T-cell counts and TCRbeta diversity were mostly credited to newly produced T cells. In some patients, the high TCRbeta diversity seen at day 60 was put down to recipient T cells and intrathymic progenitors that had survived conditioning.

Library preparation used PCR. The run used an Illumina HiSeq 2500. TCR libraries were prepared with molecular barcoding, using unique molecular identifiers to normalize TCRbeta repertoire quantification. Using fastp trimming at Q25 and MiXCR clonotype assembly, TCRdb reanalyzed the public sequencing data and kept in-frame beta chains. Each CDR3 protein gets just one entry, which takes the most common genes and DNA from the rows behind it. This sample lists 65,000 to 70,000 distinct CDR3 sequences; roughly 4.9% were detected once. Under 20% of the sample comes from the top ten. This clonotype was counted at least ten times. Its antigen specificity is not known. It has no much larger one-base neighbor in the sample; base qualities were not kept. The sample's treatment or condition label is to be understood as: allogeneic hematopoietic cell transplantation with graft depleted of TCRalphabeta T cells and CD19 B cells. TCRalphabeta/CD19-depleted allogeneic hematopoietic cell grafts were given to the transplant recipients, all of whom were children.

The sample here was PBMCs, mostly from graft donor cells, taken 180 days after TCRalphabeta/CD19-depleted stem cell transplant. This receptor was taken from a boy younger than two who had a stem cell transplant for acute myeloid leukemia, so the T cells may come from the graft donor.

The CDR3 region has the sequence CASRSRPSETQYF. The sequenced DNA: TGTGCCAGCAGATCGCGACCCTCGGAGACCCAGTACTTC. The V gene is TRBV12-3 or TRBV12-4 and the J gene is TRBJ2-5, with an unclear D gene assignment. V is cut by 6 bases and J by 5 bases, and the space between the germline ends is 13 bases. Measured from the cysteine to the phenylalanine, the CDR3 is 13 residues long. Of all the DNA, just the CDR3 is kept, 39 bases in frame from base 1.